The rows below give T cell receptor beta chains drawn from one sample of a study of blood T cell repertoires in COVID-19. The assay was immunoSEQ multiplex PCR, and TCRdb's table has in-frame clones only and misses some. The sample includes about 200,000 clones, approximately 90% seen only once; the top ten take 15% to 20%. Sequenced: peripheral blood. The receptor set was obtained from a man in his fifties with COVID-19, enrolled during active disease. Both conserved end residues are part of each CDR3. The D gene is left open where the match is weak. Not every row has a clone size; where given, it reads once, few, many or a size class.

d_gene: TRBD1
len: 14
j_gene: TRBJ2-5
abundance: NA
v_gene: TRBV10-2
CDR3nt: TGCGCCAGCAGTGAGCCGGGACAGAAAGAGACCCAGTACTTC
CDR3aa: CASSEPGQKETQYF

d_gene: TRBD2
len: 16
j_gene: TRBJ2-1
abundance: NA
v_gene: TRBV5-1
CDR3nt: TGCGCCAGCAGCTTGACCGGACTAGCGGGAGTGGATGAGCAGTTCTTC
CDR3aa: CASSLTGLAGVDEQFF

d_gene: NA
len: 14
j_gene: TRBJ1-6
abundance: NA
v_gene: TRBV7-9
CDR3nt: TGTGCCAGCAGCTTCCAGGCAGATAATTCACCCCTCCACTTT
CDR3aa: CASSFQADNSPLHF

d_gene: TRBD2
len: 13
j_gene: TRBJ2-1
abundance: many
v_gene: TRBV27
CDR3nt: TGTGCCAGCAGTTTAGGAGCTAGCGGTGAGCAGTTCTTC
CDR3aa: CASSLGASGEQFF

d_gene: NA
len: 14
j_gene: TRBJ1-5
abundance: NA
v_gene: TRBV11-2
CDR3nt: TGTGCCAGCCGCGGGGGGGGAGCGAATCAGCCCCAGCATTTT
CDR3aa: CASRGGGANQPQHF

d_gene: TRBD1
len: 14
j_gene: TRBJ1-1
abundance: NA
v_gene: TRBV19
CDR3nt: TGTGCCAGTAGTACTGGGACAGGGAGCACTGAAGCTTTCTTT
CDR3aa: CASSTGTGSTEAFF

d_gene: NA
len: 15
j_gene: TRBJ1-1
abundance: NA
v_gene: TRBV3-1/TRBV3-2
CDR3nt: TGTGCCAGCAGCCAAGTGGGAGGGGGACTAACTGAAGCTTTCTTT
CDR3aa: CASSQVGGGLTEAFF

d_gene: NA
len: 13
j_gene: TRBJ2-5
abundance: NA
v_gene: TRBV7-9
CDR3nt: TGTGCCAGCAGCTGGGGGGGCGGAGGCACCCAGTACTTC
CDR3aa: CASSWGGGGTQYF

d_gene: TRBD1
len: 13
j_gene: TRBJ2-3
abundance: NA
v_gene: TRBV9
CDR3nt: TGTGCCAGCAGCGGCCAGGGGGCAGATACGCAGTATTTT
CDR3aa: CASSGQGADTQYF

d_gene: NA
len: 13
j_gene: TRBJ2-5
abundance: NA
v_gene: TRBV11-2
CDR3nt: TGTGCCAGCAGCTCTTCGGTCCGTGAGACCCAGTACTTC
CDR3aa: CASSSSVRETQYF